Below are 27 T cell receptor beta chains sequenced from a single sample in a study of cytomegalovirus exposure and HLA in healthy donors. The PCR ran on 60 Vbeta and 13 Jbeta primers. TCRdb's copy holds only in-frame clones and misses some; the assay was immunoSEQ multiplex PCR. The sample records about 100,000 clones, 79% being singletons. Material: PBMCs. These TCRs come from a female donor in good health and CMV-seropositive.

The chain uses TRBV19 and TRBJ2-3; 10 bases are a match to TRBD2. V was clipped by 6 bases and J by 1 base; unmatched bases: 4. Germline V gene lookup returns CDR1 LNHDA and CDR2 SQIVND (reference sequence). CDR3 length: 15 amino acids. CDR3 amino acids: CASSPGTSGTDTQYF. DNA of the CDR3: TGTGCCAGTAGCCCCGGGACTAGCGGCACAGATACGCAGTATTTT.

The J gene is TRBJ2-5, the V gene TRBV5-1; 8 nucleotides match TRBD2. This CDR3 spans 13 amino acids. The V gene end was trimmed by 0 bases and the J gene end by 5 bases; junction bases not matched to a gene: 0. CDR1 is SGHRS, CDR2 YFSETQ, per germline. Here the CDR3 DNA reads TGCGCCAGCAGCTTGGGACTAGCGGAGACCCAGTACTTC. Protein: CASSLGLAETQYF.

CDR3 DNA: TGTGCCAGCAGCTTAGCCGGGACTCCTCCCTACGAGCAGTACTTC. Its protein is CASSLAGTPPYEQYF. This chain links TRBV7-2 with TRBJ2-7; D is possibly TRBD2 (6 bases). The CDR3 has 15 residues. Germline V gives CDR1 SGHTA, CDR2 FQGNSA. Trimming removed 0 bases from V and 2 bases from J, with 11 bases in between.

The chain couples TRBV4-3 to TRBJ1-2; D call uncertain. Trimming left V 4 bases short and J 2 bases short, with 11 bases between. Per germline, CDR1 LGHNA and CDR2 YSLEER. This CDR3 has 14 amino acids. This chain's CDR3 is CASSPNGVNYGYTF. Written as DNA, the CDR3 is TGCGCCAGCAGCCCGAACGGGGTAAACTATGGCTACACCTTC.

V is TRBV4-3 and J is TRBJ1-1, with 8 bases that match TRBD1. The CDR3 spans 15 residues. Trimming removed 1 base from V and 1 base from J; junction bases left unmatched: 2. From germline, CDR1 is LGHNA and CDR2 YSLEER. The DNA of the CDR3 is TGCGCCAGCAGCCAAGGCAGGGGGCCGAACACTGAAGCTTTCTTT. This translates into CASSQGRGPNTEAFF.

The V call is TRBV27, the J call TRBJ1-5; no clear D gene. CDR3 length: 16 amino acids. V shed 6 bases and J shed 1 base, with 16 bases lying between them. The germline V gene encodes CDR1 MNHEY and CDR2 SMNVEV (reference sequence). The CDR3 DNA sequence: TGTGCCAGCAGCCCCACAAGGACTAACAGCAATCAGCCCCAGCATTTT. This codes for CASSPTRTNSNQPQHF.

The chain employs TRBV6-1 and TRBJ2-7; no reliable D call. Germline assignment: CDR1 MNHNS and CDR2 SASEGT. The CDR3 sequence is 13 residues long. The ends were cut back, 6 bases at V and 0 bases at J, with 9 bases in the middle. The CDR3 region is CASSASYSYEQYF. CDR3 DNA: TGTGCCAGCAGCGCATCCTACTCCTACGAGCAGTACTTC.

The V and J genes are TRBV19 and TRBJ1-1; possibly TRBD1 for D (5 bases). V was trimmed by 4 bases and J by 5 bases, leaving 14 bases between them. The CDR3 has 14 residues. Germline CDR1 and CDR2: LNHDA and SQIVND (reference sequence). The chain's CDR3 is CASSSGAAGTEAFF. The CDR3 DNA reads as TGTGCCAGTAGTAGTGGGGCGGCGGGGACTGAAGCTTTCTTT.

This rearrangement joins TRBV4-1 to TRBJ2-7; 9 nucleotides agree with TRBD2. The ends lost 3 bases at V and 2 bases at J; junction bases unmatched: 2. This CDR3 has 14 residues. The germline V gene has CDR1 MGHRA and CDR2 YSYEKL. CDR3 sequence: CASSQTSGTYEQYF. The CDR3 nucleotides read TGCGCCAGCAGCCAGACTAGCGGAACCTACGAGCAGTACTTC.

V gene TRBV5-8 combines with J gene TRBJ1-4, with 7 bases that match TRBD1. The trim removed 4 bases at V and 7 bases at J, leaving 10 bases unmatched. The CDR3 consists of 15 residues. The germline V gene encodes CDR1 SGHTS and CDR2 YDEGEE. CDR3: CASSQDQGGVEKLFF. Here the CDR3 DNA reads TGTGCCAGCAGCCAAGATCAGGGGGGCGTTGAAAAACTGTTTTTT.

The chain has TRBV10-1 and TRBJ1-1; TRBD1 is a possible D gene (6 bases). This CDR3 has 15 amino acids. V was shortened by 3 bases and J by 1 base, with 12 bases between the two germline ends. Germline assignment: CDR1 WNHNN and CDR2 SYGVQD (reference sequence). CDR3 in amino acids: CASSETAGANTEAFF. The CDR3 DNA reads as TGCGCCAGCAGTGAAACTGCAGGGGCGAACACTGAAGCTTTCTTT.

This clone was observed a few times. This chain connects TRBV7-2 to TRBJ2-7; the D gene is possibly TRBD2 (6 bases). CDR1 is SGHTA, CDR2 FQGNSA, per germline. The length of the CDR3 is 14 residues. V gave up 2 bases and J gave up 1 base, with 9 bases separating them. In DNA, the CDR3 is TGTGCCAGCAGCTTACACGGGGGTTCCTACGAGCAGTACTTC. Its protein is CASSLHGGSYEQYF. The variable domain in full, with the rest retrieved from reference TRBV7-2 and TRBJ2-7, is GAGVSQSPSNKVTEKGKDVELRCDPISGHTALYWYRQSLGQGLEFLIYFQGNSAPDKSGLPSDRFSAERTGGSVSTLTIQRTQQEDSAVYLCASSLHGGSYEQYFGPGTRLTVT.

This clone was detected once. The chain recombines TRBV29-1 with TRBJ1-5, with D unresolved. Germline V gene lookup returns CDR1 SQVTM and CDR2 ANQGSEA. V was trimmed by 4 bases and J by 2 bases, leaving 6 bases between them. The CDR3 has 12 amino acids. CDR3 in amino acids: CSVGGGNQPQHF. The CDR3, as DNA: TGCAGCGTTGGCGGGGGCAATCAGCCCCAGCATTTT. The whole variable domain, filled in from reference TRBV29-1 and TRBJ1-5, reads SAVISQKPSRDICQRGTSLTIQCQVDSQVTMMFWYRQQPGQSLTLIATANQGSEATYESGFVIDKFPISRPNLTFSTLTVSNMSPEDSSIYLCSVGGGNQPQHFGDGTRLSIL.

This clone occurred a few times. Other DNA sequences from this sample encode an identical CDR3 as well. This chain uses TRBV5-1 with TRBJ1-1; possibly TRBD1 for D (5 bases). The CDR3 length is 13 residues. Trimming removed 2 bases at V and 1 base at J, with 6 bases between. Germline loops: CDR1 SGHRS, CDR2 YFSETQ. This CDR3 is CASSLTGNTEAFF. The CDR3 nucleotides are TGCGCCAGCAGCTTAACAGGGAACACTGAAGCTTTCTTT.

This clone was recorded once. The gene calls are TRBV4-2 and TRBJ2-7; TRBD1 matches 8 bases. The V and J ends lost 4 bases and 3 bases, in that order; junction bases with no gene match: 2. The CDR3 extends over 13 amino acids. Looked up from germline, CDR1 is LGHNA and CDR2 is YNFKEQ. CDR3 in amino acids: CASSRGQDYEQYF. DNA of the CDR3: TGTGCCAGCAGCCGGGGACAGGACTACGAGCAGTACTTC.

The count of this clone is one. The V and J genes are TRBV7-7 and TRBJ2-5, with TRBD1 matching over 9 bases. Germline CDR1 is SSHAT and CDR2 is FNYEAQ (reference sequence). The V segment lost 5 bases and the J segment 4 bases; nucleotides outside the gene matches: 11. The CDR3 extends over 16 amino acids. The CDR3 sequence is CASSPSGTGLGETQYF. The CDR3, as DNA: TGTGCCAGCAGCCCTAGTGGGACAGGGCTTGGAGAGACCCAGTACTTC.

The chain links TRBV11-2 to TRBJ1-6; D unclear. Germline V lookup: CDR1 SGHAT, CDR2 FQNNGV. This CDR3 has 15 residues. Trimming pared 2 bases from V and 9 bases from J, leaving 14 bases between. The CDR3 is CASSLFTGAGSPLHF. The CDR3 nucleotides read TGTGCCAGCAGCTTATTTACGGGTGCCGGTTCACCCCTCCACTTT.

The chain's CDR3 is CASSLPTSGGQHEQFF. CDR3 in DNA: TGTGCCAGCAGCTTGCCGACTAGCGGGGGGCAACATGAGCAGTTCTTC. This sequence joins TRBV7-9 and TRBJ2-1, with 13 bases fitting TRBD2. Germline CDR1 is SEHNR and CDR2 is FQNEAQ (reference sequence). The V segment lost 3 bases and the J segment 8 bases; nucleotides outside the gene matches: 7. The CDR3 covers 16 residues.

CDR3 sequence: CASSDRGTEQFF. The CDR3 coding sequence is TGTGCCAGTAGTGACCGGGGTACTGAGCAGTTCTTC. The rearrangement uses TRBV19 and TRBJ2-1; D perhaps matches TRBD2 (5 bases). V was pared by 5 bases and J by 9 bases, with 11 bases between. CDR1 is LNHDA, CDR2 SQIVND, per germline (reference sequence). The CDR3 totals 12 residues.

This sequence joins TRBV5-4 and TRBJ1-1; TRBD1 agrees at 8 bases. CDR1 is SGHNT and CDR2 is YYREEE in the germline V gene (reference sequence). The trim removed 3 bases at V and 4 bases at J, leaving 5 bases unmatched. This CDR3 is built from 14 residues. CDR3 protein: CASSSGQGSTEAFF. CDR3 nucleotides: TGTGCCAGCAGCTCCGGACAGGGTAGCACTGAAGCTTTCTTT.

The J gene is TRBJ2-2, the V gene TRBV6-6, with 8 nucleotides matching TRBD1. The CDR3 extends over 14 amino acids. Germline values: CDR1 MNHNY, CDR2 SVGAGI (reference sequence). V lost 6 bases, J lost 4 bases, and 4 bases stayed unmatched. CDR3 nucleotide sequence: TGTGCCAGCAGACGACAGGGGAGCACCGGGGAGCTGTTTTTT. Protein sequence: CASRRQGSTGELFF.

This CDR3 is CASSLAITGTYNEQFF. The CDR3 DNA is TGTGCCAGCAGCTTAGCAATAACGGGAACCTACAATGAGCAGTTCTTC. This chain connects TRBV7-9 to TRBJ2-1; TRBD2 might be the D (5 bases). Deletions cut 0 bases from V and 2 bases from J, with 11 bases between. This CDR3 region has 16 residues. Germline CDR1 reads SEHNR; CDR2 reads FQNEAQ (reference sequence).

The CDR3 coding sequence is TGTGCCAGCAGCGTATCAGGGAACACCATATATTTT. Amino acid sequence: CASSVSGNTIYF. The chain recombines TRBV9 with TRBJ1-3, with D perhaps TRBD1 (5 bases). V was cut by 1 base and J by 7 bases, with 6 bases left in between. Looked up from germline, CDR1 is SGDLS and CDR2 is YYNGEE. CDR3 length: 12 amino acids.

The V call is TRBV7-2, the J call TRBJ2-2, with TRBD2 as a possible D gene (5 bases). Trimming stripped 5 bases from V and 3 bases from J, with 10 bases between. The length of the CDR3 is 14 residues. Germline assignment: CDR1 SGHTA and CDR2 FQGNSA. In nucleotides, the CDR3 is TGTGCCAGCAGCCTCCAGCGGTACACCGGGGAGCTGTTTTTT. Amino acid sequence: CASSLQRYTGELFF.

Here the CDR3 DNA reads TGTGCCCGCCTACAGGGGGACTATGGCTACACCTTC. This sequence encodes CARLQGDYGYTF. The chain joins TRBV30 to TRBJ1-2; 8 bases match TRBD1. J lost 3 bases, V lost 8 bases, and 5 bases had no gene match. Germline V lookup: CDR1 GTSNPN, CDR2 SVGIG (reference sequence). The CDR3 has 12 residues.

This clone appeared a few times. The rearrangement links TRBV12-5 to TRBJ2-1, with D hard to call. The CDR3 totals 14 residues. Germline-derived CDR1 and CDR2 are LGHNT and FRNRAP. The CDR3 spells CATFAQASYNEQFF. DNA of the CDR3: TGTGCCACGTTTGCCCAGGCCTCCTACAATGAGCAGTTCTTC.

The J gene is TRBJ2-5, the V gene TRBV10-2; 10 positions match TRBD2. The J call may be incorrect, as the DNA end agrees better with TRBJ2-7. Looked up from germline, CDR1 is WSHSY and CDR2 is SAAADI. The CDR3 runs to 16 residues. The CDR3 nucleotides read TGCGCCAGCAGTGAGTCGACTAGCGGGCTATCCTACGAGCAGTACTTC. Translated: CASSESTSGLSYEQYF.